This record concerns one T cell receptor beta chain sequence. The data were obtained in a study of shared T cell receptors in the human thymus. V dropped 0 bases and J dropped 2 bases, with 9 bases sitting between them. The length of the CDR3 is 14 residues. The germline V gene has CDR1 SGHKS and CDR2 YYEKEE (reference sequence). Profiling relied on immunoSEQ multiplex PCR, and the TCRdb table lists in-frame clones only, not all of them. The data hold approximately 490,000 clones, with around 78% observed a single time. In addition, the sample was reused for a study of human thymus T cells.

The rearrangement links TRBV5-5 to TRBJ2-7, with a possible D match to TRBD1 (5 bases). This TCR derives from a boy younger than two with a congenital heart defect. The sequencing sample was made of thymocytes. The CDR3 here is CASSLEGAAYEQYF. The CDR3 DNA reads TGTGCCAGCAGCTTGGAAGGGGCCGCCTACGAGCAGTACTTC.